These T cell receptor beta chains were read from a single sample in a study of PD-L1 blockade in urothelial cancer. The table came from immunoSEQ multiplex PCR; TCRdb's copy has only in-frame clones and leaves some out. There are tens of thousands of clones in the sample; approximately 88% occur only once, and 1% to 1.5% lies in the top ten. This specimen consisted of PBMCs, obtained around atezolizumab (anti-PD-L1) treatment. The receptors were gathered from a man aged 50-59 years with urothelial cancer. The CDR3 runs from the conserved cysteine through the conserved F or W. D genes are given only for firm matches. Not all rows give a size; the values are once, few, many and, for expanded clones, a class.

v_call,j_call,clone_size,d_call,cdr3_nt,cdr3_aa
TRBV6-1,TRBJ2-3,few,-,TGTGCCAGCAGTGGGGCGGGGGCCGTCACAGATACGCAGTATTTT,CASSGAGAVTDTQYF
TRBV5-8,TRBJ1-1,-,-,TGTGCCAGCAGGTCAGACAGAAACACTGAAGCTTTCTTT,CASRSDRNTEAFF
TRBV27,TRBJ2-1,-,-,TGTGCCAGCAGTCCTCCATTGGCTGAGCAGTTCTTC,CASSPPLAEQFF
TRBV27,TRBJ1-5,-,-,TGTGCCAGCAGTTACAGGGTTAGCAATCAGCCCCAGCATTTT,CASSYRVSNQPQHF
TRBV7-6,TRBJ1-2,-,-,TGTGCCAGCAGCTCCAAGGCGGAGGTATTTGGCTACACCTTC,CASSSKAEVFGYTF
TRBV5-6,TRBJ1-2,-,TRBD1,TGTGCCAGCAGCTTGGACAGGGGAAGACGAGGCTACACCTTC,CASSLDRGRRGYTF
TRBV15,TRBJ2-1,few,TRBD2,TGTGCCACCAGCAGGGGGGGGAGATACGATGAGCAGTTCTTC,CATSRGGRYDEQFF
TRBV27,TRBJ2-2,-,TRBD2,TGTGCCAGCAGTCCTCGACTAGCAGTCGGCGGGGAGCTGTTTTTT,CASSPRLAVGGELFF
TRBV18,TRBJ2-4,-,TRBD1,TGTGCCAGCTCACCCGGGACAGGGTTAGACATTCAGTACTTC,CASSPGTGLDIQYF
TRBV18,TRBJ1-2,few,TRBD1,TGTGCCAGCTCACGAAATCCGGGACAGGTCTATGGCTACACCTTC,CASSRNPGQVYGYTF
TRBV7-8,TRBJ2-5,-,TRBD2,TGTGCCAGCAGCTTAGATCTCGGGAGGGCGTTGGAGACCCAGTACTTC,CASSLDLGRALETQYF
TRBV19,TRBJ1-5,-,TRBD1,TGTGCCAGTGGCTCGGACAGGGTTAGTCAGCCCCAGCATTTT,CASGSDRVSQPQHF
TRBV7-8,TRBJ2-1,-,TRBD2,TGTGCCAGCAGCCACCCCGGGAGGAGCTCCTACAATGAGCAGTTCTTC,CASSHPGRSSYNEQFF
TRBV27,TRBJ2-1,-,-,TGTGCCAGCAGTTTACTGACAAGAAACAATGAGCAGTTCTTC,CASSLLTRNNEQFF
TRBV11-2,TRBJ1-2,once,-,TGTGCCAGCAGCTTATTCCCGCGCGGCTACACCTTC,CASSLFPRGYTF
TRBV29-1,TRBJ2-1,-,TRBD1,TGCAGCGTTGACAGGGGGCTTTACAATGAGCAGTTCTTC,CSVDRGLYNEQFF
TRBV4-1,TRBJ2-1,-,-,TGCGCCAGCAGCCGAGAAGAACAGCGGTACAATGAGCAGTTCTTC,CASSREEQRYNEQFF